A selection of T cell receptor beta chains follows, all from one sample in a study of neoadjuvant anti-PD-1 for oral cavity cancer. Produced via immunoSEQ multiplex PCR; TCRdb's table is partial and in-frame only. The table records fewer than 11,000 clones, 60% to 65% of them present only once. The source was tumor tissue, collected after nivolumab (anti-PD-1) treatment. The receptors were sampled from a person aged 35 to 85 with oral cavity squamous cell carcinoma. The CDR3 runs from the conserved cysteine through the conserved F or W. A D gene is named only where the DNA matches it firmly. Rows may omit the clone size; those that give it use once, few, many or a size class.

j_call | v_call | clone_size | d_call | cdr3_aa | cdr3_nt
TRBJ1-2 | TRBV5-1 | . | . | CASSLRTGASDYGYTF | TGCGCCAGCAGCTTGAGAACGGGGGCTTCCGACTATGGCTACACCTTC
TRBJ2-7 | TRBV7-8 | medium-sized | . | CASSLVAGSPSYEQYF | TGTGCCAGCAGCTTAGTGGCCGGGAGCCCCTCCTACGAGCAGTACTTC
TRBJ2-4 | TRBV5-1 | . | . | CASSFSGGELSIQYF | TGCGCCAGCAGCTTTTCCGGAGGGGAGCTAAGCATTCAGTACTTC
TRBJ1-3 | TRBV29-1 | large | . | CSYLAGNTIYF | TGCAGCTACTTGGCGGGAAACACCATATATTTT
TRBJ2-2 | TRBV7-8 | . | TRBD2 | CASSPVRGGTGELFF | TGTGCCAGCAGCCCCGTCCGGGGGGGGACCGGGGAGCTGTTTTTT
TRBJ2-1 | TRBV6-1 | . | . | CASSVRAGFVNEQFF | TGTGCCAGCAGTGTGAGGGCAGGGTTTGTGAATGAGCAGTTCTTC
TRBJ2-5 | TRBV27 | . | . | CASSLWETETQYF | TGTGCCAGCAGTTTATGGGAGACGGAGACCCAGTACTTC
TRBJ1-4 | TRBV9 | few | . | CASSVRMGGGEKLFF | TGTGCCAGCAGCGTGAGGATGGGGGGCGGAGAAAAACTGTTTTTT
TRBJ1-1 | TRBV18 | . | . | CASSPVRENTEAFF | TGTGCCAGCTCACCGGTGAGGGAGAACACTGAAGCTTTCTTT
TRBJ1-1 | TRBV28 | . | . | CASSLRAEKAFF | TGTGCCAGCAGTTTAAGGGCAGAAAAAGCTTTCTTT
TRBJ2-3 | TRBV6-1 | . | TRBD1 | CASGDRTTDTQYF | TGTGCCAGTGGGGACAGGACCACAGATACGCAGTATTTT
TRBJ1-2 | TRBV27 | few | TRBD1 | CASSLARGQGGDGYTF | TGTGCCAGCAGTTTAGCCAGGGGGCAAGGCGGAGATGGCTACACCTTC
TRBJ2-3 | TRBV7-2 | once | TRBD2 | CASSLAGGGPTQYF | TGTGCCAGCAGCTTAGCGGGGGGGGGTCCTACGCAGTATTTT
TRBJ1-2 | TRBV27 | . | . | CASSPDRVGYTF | TGTGCCAGCAGTCCTGACCGAGTTGGCTACACCTTC